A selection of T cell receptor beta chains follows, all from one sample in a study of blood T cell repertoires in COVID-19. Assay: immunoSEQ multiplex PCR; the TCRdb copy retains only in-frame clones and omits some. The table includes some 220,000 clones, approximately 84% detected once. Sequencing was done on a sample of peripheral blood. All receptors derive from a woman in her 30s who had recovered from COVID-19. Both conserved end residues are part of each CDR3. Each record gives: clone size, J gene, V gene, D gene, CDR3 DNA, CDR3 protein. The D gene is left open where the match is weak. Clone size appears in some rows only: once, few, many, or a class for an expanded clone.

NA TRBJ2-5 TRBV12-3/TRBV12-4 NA TGTGCCAGCAGGCTTAGGGGTGAGACCCAGTACTTC CASRLRGETQYF
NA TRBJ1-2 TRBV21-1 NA TGTGCCAGCAGCAAAACTCCAGCCAGGACAGCTACTAACTATGGCTACACCTTC CASSKTPARTATNYGYTF
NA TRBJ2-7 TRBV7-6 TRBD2 TGTGCCAGCAGCTTAGCGGGGGCGGGAGGTCCCTACGAGCAGTACTTC CASSLAGAGGPYEQYF
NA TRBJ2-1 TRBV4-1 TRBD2 TGCGCCAGCAGCCAGGGGAGGGGACTCCGATACAATGAGCAGTTCTTC CASSQGRGLRYNEQFF
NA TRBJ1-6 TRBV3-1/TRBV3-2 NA TGTGCCAGCAGCCAAGTCGGACAGACATCTTATAATTCACCCCTCCACTTT CASSQVGQTSYNSPLHF
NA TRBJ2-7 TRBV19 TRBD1 TGTGCCAGTAGTGACCCGGGACAGGGCCACGAGCAGTACTTC CASSDPGQGHEQYF
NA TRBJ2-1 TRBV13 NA TGTGCCAGCAGCTTGCGGTACAATGAGCAGTTCTTC CASSLRYNEQFF
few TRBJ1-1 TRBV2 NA TGTGCCAGCAGTAAACAAGTAAACACTGAAGCTTTCTTT CASSKQVNTEAFF
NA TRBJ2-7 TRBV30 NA TGTGCCTGGAGCGTGATAGCTTTTGCGCAGTACTTC CAWSVIAFAQYF
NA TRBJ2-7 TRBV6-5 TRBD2 TGTGCCAGCAGTTACGGCCTCGGTCGAGCGGGATACGAGCAGTACTTC CASSYGLGRAGYEQYF
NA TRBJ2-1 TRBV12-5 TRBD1 TGTGCTAGTGTTCCCGACAGGGTCTACAATGAGCAGTTCTTC CASVPDRVYNEQFF
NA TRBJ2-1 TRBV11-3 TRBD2 TGTGCCAGCAGCTATGGACTAGCGGCTTACAATGAGCAGTTCTTC CASSYGLAAYNEQFF
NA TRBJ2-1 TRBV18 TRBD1 TGTGCCAGCTCACCCCCGGGACAGGGTAACTTGGATGAGCAGTTCTTC CASSPPGQGNLDEQFF
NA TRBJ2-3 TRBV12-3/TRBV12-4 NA TGTGCCAGCACAGGTCTTTTGGCAGATACGCAGTATTTT CASTGLLADTQYF
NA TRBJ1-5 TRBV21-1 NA TGTGCCAGCAGCAAAACGGTCGGGAACGGTCAGCCCCAGCATTTT CASSKTVGNGQPQHF
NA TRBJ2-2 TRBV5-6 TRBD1 TGTGCCAGCAGCGGGGACAGGGGACCGGACGGGGAGCTGTTTTTT CASSGDRGPDGELFF